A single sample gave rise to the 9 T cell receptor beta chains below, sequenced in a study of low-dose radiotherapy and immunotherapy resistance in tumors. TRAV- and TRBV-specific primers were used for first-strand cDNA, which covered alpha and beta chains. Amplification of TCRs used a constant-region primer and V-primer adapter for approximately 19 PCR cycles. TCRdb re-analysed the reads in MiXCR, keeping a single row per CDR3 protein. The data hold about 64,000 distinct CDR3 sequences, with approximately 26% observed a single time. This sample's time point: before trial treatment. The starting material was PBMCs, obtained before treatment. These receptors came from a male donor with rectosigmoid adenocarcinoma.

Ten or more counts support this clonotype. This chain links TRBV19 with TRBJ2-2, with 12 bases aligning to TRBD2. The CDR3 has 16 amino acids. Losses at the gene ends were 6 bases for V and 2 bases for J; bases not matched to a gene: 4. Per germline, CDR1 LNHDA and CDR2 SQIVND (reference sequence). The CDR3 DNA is TGTGCCAGTAGCGGACTAGCGGGGCATAACACCGGGGAGCTGTTTTTT. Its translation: CASSGLAGHNTGELFF. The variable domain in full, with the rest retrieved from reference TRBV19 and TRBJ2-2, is DGGITQSPKYLFRKEGQNVTLSCEQNLNHDAMYWYRQDPGQGLRLIYYSQIVNDFQKGDIAEGYSVSREKKESFPLTVTSAQKNPTAFYLCASSGLAGHNTGELFFGEGSRLTVL.

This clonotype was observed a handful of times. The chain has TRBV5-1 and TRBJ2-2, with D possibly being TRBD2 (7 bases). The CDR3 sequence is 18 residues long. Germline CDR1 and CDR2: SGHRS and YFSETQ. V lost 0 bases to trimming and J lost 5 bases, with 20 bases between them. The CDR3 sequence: CASSLDKAGAQKTGELFF. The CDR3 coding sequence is TGCGCCAGCAGCTTGGACAAGGCGGGGGCCCAGAAGACCGGGGAGCTGTTTTTT.

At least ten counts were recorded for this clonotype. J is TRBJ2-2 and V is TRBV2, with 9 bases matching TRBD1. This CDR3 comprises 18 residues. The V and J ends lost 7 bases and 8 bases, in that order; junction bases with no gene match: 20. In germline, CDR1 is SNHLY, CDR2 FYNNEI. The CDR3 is CASKKDRGGSHTGGELFF. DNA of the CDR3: TGTGCCAGCAAAAAAGACAGGGGGGGCTCTCACACCGGTGGGGAGCTGTTTTTT. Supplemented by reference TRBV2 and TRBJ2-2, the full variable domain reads EPEVTQTPSHQVTQMGQEVILRCVPISNHLYFYWYRQILGQKVEFLVSFYNNEISEKSEIFDDQFSVERPDGSNFTLKIRSTKLEDSAMYFCASKKDRGGSHTGGELFFGEGSRLTVL.

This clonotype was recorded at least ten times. CDR3 sequence: CASSQRGQGSYEQYF. The DNA for the CDR3 is TGTGCCAGCAGCCAGAGGGGCCAGGGTTCCTACGAGCAGTACTTC. This rearrangement joins TRBV6-2 or TRBV6-3 to TRBJ2-7; possibly TRBD1 or TRBD2 for D (5 bases each). V gave up 6 bases and J gave up 1 base, with 16 bases separating them. CDR3 size: 15 residues. Germline CDR1 and CDR2: MNHEY and SVGEGT.

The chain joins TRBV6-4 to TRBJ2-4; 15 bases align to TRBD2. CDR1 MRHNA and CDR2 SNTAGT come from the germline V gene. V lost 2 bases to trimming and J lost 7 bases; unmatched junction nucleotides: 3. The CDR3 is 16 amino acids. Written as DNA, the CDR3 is TGTGCCAGCAGTGACGGGACTAGCGGGGGGTCGAACATTCAGTACTTC. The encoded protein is CASSDGTSGGSNIQYF.

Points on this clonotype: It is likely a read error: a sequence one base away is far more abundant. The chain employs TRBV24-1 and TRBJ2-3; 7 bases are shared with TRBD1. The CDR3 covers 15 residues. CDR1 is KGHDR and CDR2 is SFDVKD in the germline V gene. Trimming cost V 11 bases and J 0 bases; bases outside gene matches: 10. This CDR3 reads CASIPTGESTDTQYF. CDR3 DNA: TGTGCCAGCATTCCCACAGGGGAGAGCACAGATACGCAGTATTTT.

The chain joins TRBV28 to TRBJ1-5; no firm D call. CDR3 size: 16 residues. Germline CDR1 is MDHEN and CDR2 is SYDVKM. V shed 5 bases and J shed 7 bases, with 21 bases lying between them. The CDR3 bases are TGTGCCAGCAGTGAAGCAGGACCCCCCGGCCAACAGCCCCAGCATTTT. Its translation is CASSEAGPPGQQPQHF.

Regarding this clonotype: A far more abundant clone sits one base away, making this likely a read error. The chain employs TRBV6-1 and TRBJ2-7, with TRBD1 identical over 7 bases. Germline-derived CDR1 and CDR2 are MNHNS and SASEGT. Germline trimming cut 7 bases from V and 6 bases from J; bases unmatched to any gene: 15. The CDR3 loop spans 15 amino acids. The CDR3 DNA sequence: TGTGCCAGCAAAGGCACGACAGGGAGTTTGGCCGAGCAGTACTTC. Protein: CASKGTTGSLAEQYF.

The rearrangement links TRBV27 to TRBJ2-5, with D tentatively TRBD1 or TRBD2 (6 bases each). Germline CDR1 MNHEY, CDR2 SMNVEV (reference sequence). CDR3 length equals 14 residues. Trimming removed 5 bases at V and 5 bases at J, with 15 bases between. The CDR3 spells CASSVGGSRETQYF. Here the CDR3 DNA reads TGTGCCAGCAGTGTAGGGGGGAGCCGGGAGACCCAGTACTTC.